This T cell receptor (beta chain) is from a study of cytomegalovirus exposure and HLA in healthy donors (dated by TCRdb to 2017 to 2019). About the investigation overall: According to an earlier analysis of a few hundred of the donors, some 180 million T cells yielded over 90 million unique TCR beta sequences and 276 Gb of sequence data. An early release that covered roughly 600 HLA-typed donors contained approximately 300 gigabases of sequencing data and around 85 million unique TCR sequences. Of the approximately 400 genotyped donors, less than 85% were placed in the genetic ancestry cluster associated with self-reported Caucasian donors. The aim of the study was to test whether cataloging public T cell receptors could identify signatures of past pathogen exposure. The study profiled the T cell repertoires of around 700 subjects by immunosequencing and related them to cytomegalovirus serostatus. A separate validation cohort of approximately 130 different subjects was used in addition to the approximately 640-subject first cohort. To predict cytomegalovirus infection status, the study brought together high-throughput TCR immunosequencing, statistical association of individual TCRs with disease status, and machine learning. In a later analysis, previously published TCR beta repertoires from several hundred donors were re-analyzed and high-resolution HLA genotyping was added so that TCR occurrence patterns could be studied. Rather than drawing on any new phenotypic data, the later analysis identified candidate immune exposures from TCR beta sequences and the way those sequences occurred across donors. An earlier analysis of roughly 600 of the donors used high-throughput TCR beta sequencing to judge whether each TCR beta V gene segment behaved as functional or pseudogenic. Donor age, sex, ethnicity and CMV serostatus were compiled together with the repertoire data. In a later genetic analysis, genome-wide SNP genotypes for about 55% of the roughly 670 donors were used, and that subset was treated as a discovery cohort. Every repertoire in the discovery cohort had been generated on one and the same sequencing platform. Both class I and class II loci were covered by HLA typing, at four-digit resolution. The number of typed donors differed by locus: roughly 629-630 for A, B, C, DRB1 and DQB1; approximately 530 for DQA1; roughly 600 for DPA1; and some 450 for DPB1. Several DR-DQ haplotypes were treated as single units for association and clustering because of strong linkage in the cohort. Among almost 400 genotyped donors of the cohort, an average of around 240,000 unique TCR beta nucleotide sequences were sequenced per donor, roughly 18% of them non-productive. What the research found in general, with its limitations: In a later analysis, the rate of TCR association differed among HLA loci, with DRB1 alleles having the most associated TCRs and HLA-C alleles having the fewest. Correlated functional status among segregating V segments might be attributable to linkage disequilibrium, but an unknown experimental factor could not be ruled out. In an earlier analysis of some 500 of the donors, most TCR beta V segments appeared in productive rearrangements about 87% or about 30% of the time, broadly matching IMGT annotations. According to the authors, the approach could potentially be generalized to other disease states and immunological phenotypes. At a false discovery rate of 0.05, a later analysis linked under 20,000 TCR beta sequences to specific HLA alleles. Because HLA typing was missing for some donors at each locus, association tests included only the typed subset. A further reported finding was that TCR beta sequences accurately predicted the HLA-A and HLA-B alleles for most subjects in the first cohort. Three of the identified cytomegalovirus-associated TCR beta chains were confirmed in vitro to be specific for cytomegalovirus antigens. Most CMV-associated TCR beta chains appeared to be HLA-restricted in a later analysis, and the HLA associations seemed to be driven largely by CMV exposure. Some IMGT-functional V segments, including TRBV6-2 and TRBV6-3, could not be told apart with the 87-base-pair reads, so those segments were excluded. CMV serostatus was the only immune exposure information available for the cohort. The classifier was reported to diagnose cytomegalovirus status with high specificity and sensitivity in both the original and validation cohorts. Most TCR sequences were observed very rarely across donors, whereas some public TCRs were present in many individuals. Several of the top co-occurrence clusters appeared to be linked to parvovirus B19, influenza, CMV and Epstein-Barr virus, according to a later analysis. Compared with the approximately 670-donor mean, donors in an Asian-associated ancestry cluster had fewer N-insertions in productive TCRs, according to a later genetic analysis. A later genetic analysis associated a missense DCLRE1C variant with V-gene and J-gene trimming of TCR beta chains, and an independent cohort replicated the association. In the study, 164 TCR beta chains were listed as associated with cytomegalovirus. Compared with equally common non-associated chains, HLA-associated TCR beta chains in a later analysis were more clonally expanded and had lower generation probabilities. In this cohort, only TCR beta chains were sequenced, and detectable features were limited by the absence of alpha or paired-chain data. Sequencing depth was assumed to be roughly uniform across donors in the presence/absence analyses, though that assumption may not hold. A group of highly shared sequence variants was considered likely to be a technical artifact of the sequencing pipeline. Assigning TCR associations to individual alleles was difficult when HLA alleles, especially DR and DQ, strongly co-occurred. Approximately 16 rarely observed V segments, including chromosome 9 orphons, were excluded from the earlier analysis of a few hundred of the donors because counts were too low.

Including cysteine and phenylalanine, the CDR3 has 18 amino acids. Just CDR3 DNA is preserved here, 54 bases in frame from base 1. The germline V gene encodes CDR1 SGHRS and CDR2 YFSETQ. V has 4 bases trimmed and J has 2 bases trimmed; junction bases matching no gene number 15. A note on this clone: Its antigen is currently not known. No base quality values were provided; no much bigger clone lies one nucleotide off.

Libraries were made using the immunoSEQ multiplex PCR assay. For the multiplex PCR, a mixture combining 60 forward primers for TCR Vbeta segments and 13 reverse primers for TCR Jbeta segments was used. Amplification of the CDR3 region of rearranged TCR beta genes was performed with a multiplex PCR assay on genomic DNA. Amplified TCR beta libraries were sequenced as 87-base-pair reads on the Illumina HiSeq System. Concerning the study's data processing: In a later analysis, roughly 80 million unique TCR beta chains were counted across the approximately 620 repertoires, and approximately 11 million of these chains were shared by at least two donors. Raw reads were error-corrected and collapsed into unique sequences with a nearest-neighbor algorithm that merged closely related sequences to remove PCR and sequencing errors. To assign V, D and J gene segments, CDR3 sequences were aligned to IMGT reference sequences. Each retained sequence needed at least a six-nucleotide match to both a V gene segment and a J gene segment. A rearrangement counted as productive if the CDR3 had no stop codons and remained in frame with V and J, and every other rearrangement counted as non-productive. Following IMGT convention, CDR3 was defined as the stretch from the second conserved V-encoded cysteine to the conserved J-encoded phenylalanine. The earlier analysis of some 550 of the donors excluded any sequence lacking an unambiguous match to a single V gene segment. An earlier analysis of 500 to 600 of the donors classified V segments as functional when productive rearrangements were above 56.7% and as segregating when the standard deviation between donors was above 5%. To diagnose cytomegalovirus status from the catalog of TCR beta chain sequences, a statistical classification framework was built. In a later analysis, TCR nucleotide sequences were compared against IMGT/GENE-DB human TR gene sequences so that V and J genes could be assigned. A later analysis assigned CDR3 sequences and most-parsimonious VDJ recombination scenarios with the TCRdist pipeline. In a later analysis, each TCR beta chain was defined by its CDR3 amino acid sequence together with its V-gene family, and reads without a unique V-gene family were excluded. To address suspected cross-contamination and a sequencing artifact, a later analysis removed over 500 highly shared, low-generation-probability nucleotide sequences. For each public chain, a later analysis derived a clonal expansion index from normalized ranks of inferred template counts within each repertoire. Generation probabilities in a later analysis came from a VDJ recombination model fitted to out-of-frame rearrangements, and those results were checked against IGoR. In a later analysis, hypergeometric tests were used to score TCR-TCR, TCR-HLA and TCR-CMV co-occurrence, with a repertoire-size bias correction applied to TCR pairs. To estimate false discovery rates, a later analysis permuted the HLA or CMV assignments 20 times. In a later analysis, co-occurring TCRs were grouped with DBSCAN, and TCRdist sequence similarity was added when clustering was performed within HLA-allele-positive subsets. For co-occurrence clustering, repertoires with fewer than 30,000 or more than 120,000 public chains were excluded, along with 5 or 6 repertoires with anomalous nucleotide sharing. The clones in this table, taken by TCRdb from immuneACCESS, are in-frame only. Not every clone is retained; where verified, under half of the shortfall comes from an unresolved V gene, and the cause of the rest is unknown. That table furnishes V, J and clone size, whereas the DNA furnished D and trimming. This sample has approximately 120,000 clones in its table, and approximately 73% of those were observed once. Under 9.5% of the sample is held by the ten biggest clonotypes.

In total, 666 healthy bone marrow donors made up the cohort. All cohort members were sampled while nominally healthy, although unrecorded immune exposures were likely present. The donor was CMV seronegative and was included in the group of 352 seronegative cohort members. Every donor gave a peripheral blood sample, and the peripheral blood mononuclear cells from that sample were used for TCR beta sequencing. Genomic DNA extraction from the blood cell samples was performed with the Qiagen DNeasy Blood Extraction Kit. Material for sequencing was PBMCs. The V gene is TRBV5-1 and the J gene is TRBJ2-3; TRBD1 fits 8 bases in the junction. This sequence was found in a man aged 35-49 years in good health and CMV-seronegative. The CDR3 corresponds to CASSIWGYLDRVTDTQYF. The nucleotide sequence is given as TGCGCCAGCAGCATTTGGGGGTATTTGGACAGGGTCACAGATACGCAGTATTTT.